A selection of T cell receptor beta chains follows, all from one sample in a study of T-cell memory formation after mild COVID-19. One entry per CDR3 protein, called by TCRdb with MiXCR from the 5' RACE reads. Of approximately 560,000 distinct CDR3 sequences in the sample, roughly 17% were seen once. The sequencing sample was made of PBMCs or a T cell subset sorted from them (not recorded which). The origin of the receptors is an adult woman who had mild COVID-19 (a few samples of this study predate the infection). Cell type and time point are not known. The CDR3 runs from the conserved cysteine through the conserved F or W. D genes are given only for firm matches. Size is omitted from some rows. Given values are once, few, many or a class for expanded clones.

clone_size j_call d_call v_call cdr3_nt cdr3_aa
few TRBJ2-7 TRBD2 TRBV5-6 TGTGCCAGCGGACCCCGGATCTGGCGGGAGGCCAACTCCTACGAGCAGTACTTC CASGPRIWREANSYEQYF
few TRBJ1-1 . TRBV7-6 TGTGCCAGCAGCTTAGTCCCCGGGGGGGACCAAAACACTGAAGCTTTCTTT CASSLVPGGDQNTEAFF
few TRBJ2-1 . TRBV12-3/TRBV12-4 TGTGCCAGCAGCGGAAGGGGTTATGAGCAGTTCTTC CASSGRGYEQFF
many TRBJ2-2 TRBD1 TRBV24-1 TGTGCCACCAGTGATCCATCGACAGGGTCGAACACCGGGGAGCTGTTTTTT CATSDPSTGSNTGELFF
. TRBJ1-3 TRBD1 TRBV3-1 TGTGCCAGCAAACGAGGACAGGGGACGACTGGAAACACCATATATTTT CASKRGQGTTGNTIYF
few TRBJ1-1 . TRBV30 TGTGCCTGGAGTGTCGGTGGATCTGAAGCTTTCTTT CAWSVGGSEAFF
. TRBJ1-1 . TRBV7-9 TGTGCCAGCAGCTTAGCCTACGGCGGGAGGCCTGAAGCTTTCTTT CASSLAYGGRPEAFF
. TRBJ1-5 . TRBV9 TGTGCCAGCAGCGTAGGTGGCCTCGGCGGGCAGCCCCAGCATTTT CASSVGGLGGQPQHF
. TRBJ2-1 . TRBV4-1 TGCGCCAGCAGCCAAGATGGGCTAGCCTACAATGAGCAGTTCTTC CASSQDGLAYNEQFF
. TRBJ2-1 . TRBV12-3/TRBV12-4 TGTGCCAGCAACCACCCCAGGGGCGGGAACAATGAGCAGTTCTTC CASNHPRGGNNEQFF
few TRBJ2-1 TRBD2 TRBV18 TGTGCCAGCTCACCACTAGCGGGGTCCTACAATGAGCAGTTCTTC CASSPLAGSYNEQFF
. TRBJ1-4 . TRBV19 TGTGCCAGTAATATTGGGGCATCCAGCAATGAAAAACTGTTTTTT CASNIGASSNEKLFF
few TRBJ2-1 TRBD2 TRBV27 TGTGCCAGCAGTTTACTGGGACTAGCGGTATCCTACAATGAGCAGTTCTTC CASSLLGLAVSYNEQFF
. TRBJ1-1 TRBD1 TRBV27 TGTGCCAGCAGTTGGTCTCAGGGGGCCTCCAACACTGAAGCTTTCTTT CASSWSQGASNTEAFF
many TRBJ2-7 TRBD1 TRBV25-1 TGTGCCAGCAGTCCCGGGACAGTCACCTACGAGCAGTACTTC CASSPGTVTYEQYF
. TRBJ1-6 TRBD1 TRBV28 TGTGCCAGCAGTCCGCGACAGGGAGGTAATTCACCCCTCCACTTT CASSPRQGGNSPLHF
few TRBJ2-5 TRBD2 TRBV29-1 TGCAGCGTCGTGGGACTAGCGGAGGAGACCCAGTACTTC CSVVGLAEETQYF
many TRBJ2-7 TRBD2 TRBV29-1 TGCAGCGTTCGAGGGACTAGCGGGAGTGTGTACGAGCAGTACTTC CSVRGTSGSVYEQYF
. TRBJ2-5 TRBD2 TRBV9 TGTGCCAGCAGCGTCAGTTTGGGCCGGTTTAGCGGGAGCGGGCAAGAGACCCAGTACTTC CASSVSLGRFSGSGQETQYF
. TRBJ1-2 TRBD1 TRBV5-6 TGTGCCAGCAGCACCAGGACAGGCTATGGCTACACCTTC CASSTRTGYGYTF
few TRBJ1-2 . TRBV6-5 TGTGCCAGCACGACGGGAATTCTGAATGGCTACACCTTC CASTTGILNGYTF
few TRBJ1-6 . TRBV11-2 TGTGCCAGCAGCTTACCTTCCGGGACAAATTCACCCCTCCACTTT CASSLPSGTNSPLHF
. TRBJ2-7 . TRBV24-1 TGTGCCACCAGTGGTAACTTGACTACACAACACCACTACGAGCAGTACTTC CATSGNLTTQHHYEQYF
. TRBJ2-7 . TRBV7-9 TGTGCCAGCAGCGGAGAAGGTTCGGGACGGGCCCTCTACGAGCAGTACTTC CASSGEGSGRALYEQYF
. TRBJ2-7 . TRBV28 TGTGCCAGCAGCGGGACTTATGAGGAGCAGTACTTC CASSGTYEEQYF
few TRBJ2-2 . TRBV2 TGTGCCAGCAGGGCCAGGGGTTTAATTGAAAACACCGGGGAGCTGTTTTTT CASRARGLIENTGELFF
. TRBJ2-7 . TRBV3-1 TGTGCCAGCAGCCAAGGTCAGGGGCGCCGAGGCGAGCAGTACTTC CASSQGQGRRGEQYF
. TRBJ2-2 TRBD1 TRBV5-1 TGCGCCAGCAGCCCCGATGGGGCAGGGGGATTTCCCGGGGAGCTGTTTTTT CASSPDGAGGFPGELFF
few TRBJ1-1 . TRBV3-1 TGTGCCAGCACGGGGGCTAGCGCTGAAGCTTTCTTT CASTGASAEAFF
few TRBJ1-3 TRBD1 TRBV6-6 TGTGCCAGCAACCACAGGGGGGTGGAAAGTGGAAACACCATATATTTT CASNHRGVESGNTIYF
. TRBJ2-5 . TRBV11-3 TGTGCCAGCAGCTTAGATCGGTCCAGGGGAGAGACCCAGTACTTC CASSLDRSRGETQYF
. TRBJ1-5 . TRBV30 TGTGCCTGGACCGGCAGAGGAGGTGGCAATCAGCCCCAGCATTTT CAWTGRGGGNQPQHF
few TRBJ2-1 TRBD2 TRBV7-3 TGTGCCAGCAGCTCCGACCGGCGGGGGGCTGGTGAGCAGTTCTTC CASSSDRRGAGEQFF
. TRBJ1-1 . TRBV6-6 TGTGCCAGCAGTCCGGGTTTAGGTCTAAACACTGAAGCTTTCTTT CASSPGLGLNTEAFF
few TRBJ2-1 . TRBV27 TGTGCCAGCAGTTTATCTATCCTCAATGAGCAGTTCTTC CASSLSILNEQFF
few TRBJ2-2 TRBD1 TRBV3-1 TGTGCCAGCAGCCCCACAGGGGGCCCCTCGAACACCGGGGAGCTGTTTTTT CASSPTGGPSNTGELFF
few TRBJ2-7 TRBD2 TRBV11-2 TGTGCCAGCAGCTTTCCAGCGGGACGGTACGAGCAGTACTTC CASSFPAGRYEQYF
few TRBJ1-1 TRBD1 TRBV5-1 TGCGCCAGCAGCCGGGACAGCCGCATGAACACTGAAGCTTTCTTT CASSRDSRMNTEAFF
. TRBJ2-1 . TRBV20-1 TGCAGTGCTAGAACCAGCGGGTTGACCTACAATGAGCAGTTCTTC CSARTSGLTYNEQFF
few TRBJ2-1 TRBD2 TRBV6-5 TGTGCCAGCAGTTACTCGATAAGCGGGAGACCTCCCGGTGAGCAGTTCTTC CASSYSISGRPPGEQFF